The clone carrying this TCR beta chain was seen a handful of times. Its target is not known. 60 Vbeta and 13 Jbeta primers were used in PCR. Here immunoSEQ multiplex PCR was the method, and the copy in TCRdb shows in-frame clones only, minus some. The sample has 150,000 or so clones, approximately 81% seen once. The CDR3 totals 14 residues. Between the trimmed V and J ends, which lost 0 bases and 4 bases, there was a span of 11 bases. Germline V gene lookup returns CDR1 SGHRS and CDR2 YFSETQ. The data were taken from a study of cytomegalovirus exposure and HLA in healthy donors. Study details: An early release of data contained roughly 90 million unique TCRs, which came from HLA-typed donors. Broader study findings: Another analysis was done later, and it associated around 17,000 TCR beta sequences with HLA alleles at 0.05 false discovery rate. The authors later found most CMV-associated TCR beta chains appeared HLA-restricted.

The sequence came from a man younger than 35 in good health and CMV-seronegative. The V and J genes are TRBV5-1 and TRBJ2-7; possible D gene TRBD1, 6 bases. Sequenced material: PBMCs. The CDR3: CASSLGTDDYEQYF. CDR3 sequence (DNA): TGCGCCAGCAGCTTGGGGACAGACGATTACGAGCAGTACTTC.